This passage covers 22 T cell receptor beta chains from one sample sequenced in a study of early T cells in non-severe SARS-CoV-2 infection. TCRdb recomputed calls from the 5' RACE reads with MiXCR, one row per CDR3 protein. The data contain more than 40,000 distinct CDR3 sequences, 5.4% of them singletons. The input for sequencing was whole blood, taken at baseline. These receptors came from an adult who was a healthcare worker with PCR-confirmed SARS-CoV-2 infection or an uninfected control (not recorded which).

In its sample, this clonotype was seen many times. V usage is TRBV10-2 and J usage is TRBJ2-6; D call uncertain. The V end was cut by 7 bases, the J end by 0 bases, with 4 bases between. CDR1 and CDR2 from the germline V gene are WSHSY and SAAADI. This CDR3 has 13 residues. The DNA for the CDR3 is TGCGCCAGCAAGGTCTCTGGGGCCAACGTCCTGACTTTC. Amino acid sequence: CASKVSGANVLTF.

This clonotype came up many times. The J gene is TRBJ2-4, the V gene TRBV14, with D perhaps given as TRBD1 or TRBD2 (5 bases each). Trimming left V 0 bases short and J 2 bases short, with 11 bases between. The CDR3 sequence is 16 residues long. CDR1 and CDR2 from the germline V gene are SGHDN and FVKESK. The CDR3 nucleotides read TGTGCCAGCAGCCAAGATCCTTGGGGACCCAAAAACATTCAGTACTTC. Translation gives CASSQDPWGPKNIQYF.

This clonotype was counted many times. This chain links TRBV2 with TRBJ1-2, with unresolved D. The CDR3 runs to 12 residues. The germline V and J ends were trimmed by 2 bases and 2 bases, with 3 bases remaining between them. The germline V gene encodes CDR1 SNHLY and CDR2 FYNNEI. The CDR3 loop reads CASSEQNYGYTF. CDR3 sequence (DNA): TGTGCCAGCAGTGAACAGAACTATGGCTACACCTTC.

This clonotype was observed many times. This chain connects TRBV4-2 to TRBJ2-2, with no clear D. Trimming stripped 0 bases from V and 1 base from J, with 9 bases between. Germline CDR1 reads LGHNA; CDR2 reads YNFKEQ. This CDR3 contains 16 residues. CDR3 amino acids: CASSQEGILNTGELFF. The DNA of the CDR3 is TGTGCCAGCAGCCAAGAGGGGATTCTGAACACCGGGGAGCTGTTTTTT.

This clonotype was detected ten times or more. For the CDR3, the DNA is TGTGCCAGCAGCTTAGTGGGGGGGCAGTTCTTC. Translating it yields CASSLVGGQFF. The chain employs TRBV7-2 and TRBJ2-1; a weak D match, TRBD2 (6 bases). The germline CDR1 and CDR2 sequences are SGHTA and FQGNSA. The CDR3 has 11 amino acids. V was clipped by 1 base and J by 12 bases, with 7 bases between them. The variable domain in full, with the rest retrieved from reference TRBV7-2 and TRBJ2-1, is GAGVSQSPSNKVTEKGKDVELRCDPISGHTALYWYRQSLGQGLEFLIYFQGNSAPDKSGLPSDRFSAERTGGSVSTLTIQRTQQEDSAVYLCASSLVGGQFFGPGTRLTVL.

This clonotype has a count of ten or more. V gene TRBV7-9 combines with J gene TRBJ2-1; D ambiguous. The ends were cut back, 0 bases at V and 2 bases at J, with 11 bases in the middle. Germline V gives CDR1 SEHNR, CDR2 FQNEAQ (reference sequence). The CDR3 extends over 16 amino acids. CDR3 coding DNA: TGTGCCAGCAGCTTAGCGTCGGCGGAGCCCTACAATGAGCAGTTCTTC. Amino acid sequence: CASSLASAEPYNEQFF.

This chain's CDR3 is CASSLVVCQENTEAFF. Written as DNA, the CDR3 is TGTGCCAGCAGCTTAGTAGTTTGTCAGGAGAACACTGAAGCTTTCTTT. The chain carries TRBV11-3 and TRBJ1-1; D uncertain. Per the germline V gene, CDR1 is SGHNT and CDR2 is YENEEA. CDR3 length: 16 residues. Trimming removed 1 base at V and 1 base at J, with 13 bases between.

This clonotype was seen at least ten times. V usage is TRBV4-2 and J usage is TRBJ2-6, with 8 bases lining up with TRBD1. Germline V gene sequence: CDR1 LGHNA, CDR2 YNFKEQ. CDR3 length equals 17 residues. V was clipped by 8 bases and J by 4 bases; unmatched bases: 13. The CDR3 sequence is CASSDRVVSTGANVLTF. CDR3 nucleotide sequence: TGTGCCAGCTCGGACAGGGTGGTATCCACCGGGGCCAACGTCCTGACTTTC.

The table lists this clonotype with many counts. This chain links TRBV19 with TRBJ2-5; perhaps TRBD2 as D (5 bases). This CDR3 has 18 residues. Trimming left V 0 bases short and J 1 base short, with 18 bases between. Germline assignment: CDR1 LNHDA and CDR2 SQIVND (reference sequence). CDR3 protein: CASSIDTRLAETQETQYF. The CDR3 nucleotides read TGTGCCAGTAGTATAGATACGAGGCTAGCAGAGACCCAAGAGACCCAGTACTTC.

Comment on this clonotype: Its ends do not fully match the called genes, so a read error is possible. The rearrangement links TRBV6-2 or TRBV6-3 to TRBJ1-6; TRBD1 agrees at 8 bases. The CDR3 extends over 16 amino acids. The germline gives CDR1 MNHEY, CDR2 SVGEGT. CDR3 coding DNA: TGTGCCAGCAGTCGGGACAGGAGCTCCTATAATCCACCCCTCCACTTT. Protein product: CASSRDRSSYNPPLHF.

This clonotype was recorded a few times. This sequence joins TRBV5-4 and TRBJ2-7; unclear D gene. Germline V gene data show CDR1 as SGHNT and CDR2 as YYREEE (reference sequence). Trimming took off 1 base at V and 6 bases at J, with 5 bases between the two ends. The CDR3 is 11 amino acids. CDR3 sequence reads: CASSLLSEQYF. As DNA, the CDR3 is TGTGCCAGCAGCTTGCTCTCCGAGCAGTACTTC. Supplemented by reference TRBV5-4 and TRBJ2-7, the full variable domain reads ETGVTQSPTHLIKTRGQQVTLRCSSQSGHNTVSWYQQALGQGPQFIFQYYREEENGRGNFPPRFSGLQFPNYSSELNVNALELDDSALYLCASSLLSEQYFGPGTRLTVT.

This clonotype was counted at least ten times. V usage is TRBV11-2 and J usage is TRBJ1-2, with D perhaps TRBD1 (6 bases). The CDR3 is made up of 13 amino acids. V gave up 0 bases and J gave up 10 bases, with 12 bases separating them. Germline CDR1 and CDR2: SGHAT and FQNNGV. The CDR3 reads CASSLEQGGHYTF. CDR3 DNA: TGTGCCAGCAGCTTAGAACAGGGAGGGCACTACACCTTC. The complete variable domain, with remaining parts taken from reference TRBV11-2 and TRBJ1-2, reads EAGVAQSPRYKIIEKRQSVAFWCNPISGHATLYWYQQILGQGPKLLIQFQNNGVVDDSQLPKDRFSAERLKGVDSTLKIQPAKLEDSAVYLCASSLEQGGHYTFGSGTRLTVV.

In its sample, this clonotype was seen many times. In DNA, the CDR3 is TGCGCCAGCAGCCAAGTAGGGGCCCAGGTCTACGAGCAGTACTTC. It codes for CASSQVGAQVYEQYF. The chain employs TRBV4-1 and TRBJ2-7, with D perhaps TRBD1 (5 bases). The CDR3 is made up of 15 amino acids. Germline loops: CDR1 MGHRA, CDR2 YSYEKL. Trimming stripped 1 base from V and 3 bases from J, with 13 bases between.

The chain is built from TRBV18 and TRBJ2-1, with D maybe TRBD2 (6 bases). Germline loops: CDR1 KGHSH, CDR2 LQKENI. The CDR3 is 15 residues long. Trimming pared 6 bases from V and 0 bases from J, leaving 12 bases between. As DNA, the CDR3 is TGTGCCAGCTCCCCAGGCGGGGTCTCCTACAATGAGCAGTTCTTC. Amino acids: CASSPGGVSYNEQFF.

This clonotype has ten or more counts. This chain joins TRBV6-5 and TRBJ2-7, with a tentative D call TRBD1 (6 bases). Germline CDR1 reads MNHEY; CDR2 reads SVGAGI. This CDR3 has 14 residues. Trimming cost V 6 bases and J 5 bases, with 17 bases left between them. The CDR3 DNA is TGTGCCAGCAGCCCAGGGGTCCATCCCGACGAGCAGTACTTC. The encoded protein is CASSPGVHPDEQYF.

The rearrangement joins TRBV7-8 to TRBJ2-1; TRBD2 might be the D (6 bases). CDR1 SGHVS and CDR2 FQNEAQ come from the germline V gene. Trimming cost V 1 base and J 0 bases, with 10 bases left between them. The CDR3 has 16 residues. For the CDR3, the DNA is TGTGCCAGCAGCTTAGGGGACTGGAGCTCCTACAATGAGCAGTTCTTC. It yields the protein CASSLGDWSSYNEQFF. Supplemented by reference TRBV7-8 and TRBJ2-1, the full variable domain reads GAGVSQSPRYKVAKRGQDVALRCDPISGHVSLFWYQQALGQGPEFLTYFQNEAQLDKSGLPSDRFFAERPEGSVSTLKIQRTQQEDSAVYLCASSLGDWSSYNEQFFGPGTRLTVL.

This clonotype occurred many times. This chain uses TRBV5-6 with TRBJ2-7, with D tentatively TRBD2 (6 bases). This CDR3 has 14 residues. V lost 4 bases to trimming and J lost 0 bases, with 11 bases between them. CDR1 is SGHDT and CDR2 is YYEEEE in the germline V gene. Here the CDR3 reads CASSVISGSYEQYF. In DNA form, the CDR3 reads TGTGCCAGCAGCGTAATTAGCGGCTCCTACGAGCAGTACTTC.

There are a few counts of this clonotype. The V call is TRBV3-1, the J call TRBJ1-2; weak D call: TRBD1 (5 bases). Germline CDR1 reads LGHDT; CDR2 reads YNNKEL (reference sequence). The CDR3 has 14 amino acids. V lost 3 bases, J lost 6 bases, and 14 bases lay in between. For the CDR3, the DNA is TGTGCCAGCAGCCACCGTGACGGGGCTAATGGCTACACCTTC. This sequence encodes CASSHRDGANGYTF.

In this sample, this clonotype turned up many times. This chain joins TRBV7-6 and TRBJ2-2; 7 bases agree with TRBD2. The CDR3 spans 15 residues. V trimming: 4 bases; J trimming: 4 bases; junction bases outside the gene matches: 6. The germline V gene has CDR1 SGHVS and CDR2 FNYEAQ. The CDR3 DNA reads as TGTGCCAGCAGCTCACGCGGGAGTGGCACCGGGGAGCTGTTTTTT. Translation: CASSSRGSGTGELFF.

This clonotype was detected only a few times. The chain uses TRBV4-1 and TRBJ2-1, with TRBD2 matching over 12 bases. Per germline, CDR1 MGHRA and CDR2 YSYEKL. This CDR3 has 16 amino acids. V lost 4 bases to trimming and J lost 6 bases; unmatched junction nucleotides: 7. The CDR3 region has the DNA TGCGCCAGCAGCCCTCAGACTAGCGGGAGAACCAATGAGCAGTTCTTC. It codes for CASSPQTSGRTNEQFF.

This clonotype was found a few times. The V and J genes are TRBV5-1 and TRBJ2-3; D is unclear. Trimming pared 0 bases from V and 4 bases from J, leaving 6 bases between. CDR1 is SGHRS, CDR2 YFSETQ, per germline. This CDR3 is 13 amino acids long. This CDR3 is CASSLAGPDTQYF. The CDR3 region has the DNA TGCGCCAGCAGCTTGGCCGGCCCAGATACGCAGTATTTT.

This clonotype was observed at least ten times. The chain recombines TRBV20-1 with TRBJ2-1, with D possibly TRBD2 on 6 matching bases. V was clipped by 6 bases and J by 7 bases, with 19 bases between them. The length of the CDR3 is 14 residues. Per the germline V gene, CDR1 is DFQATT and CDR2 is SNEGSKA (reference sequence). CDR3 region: CSAYSGALWNEQFF. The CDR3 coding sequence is TGCAGTGCCTATAGCGGTGCCCTCTGGAATGAGCAGTTCTTC.